This entry lists 26 T cell receptor beta chains sequenced from one sample in a study of blood T cell repertoires in COVID-19. The data were produced by immunoSEQ multiplex PCR, yet TCRdb's version contains in-frame clones alone and is incomplete. Among 100,000 to 150,000 clones listed, around 90% were seen once. Sequenced: peripheral blood. The receptor set was obtained from a man aged 50 or older with COVID-19, enrolled during active disease.

This clone appeared a single time. The chain combines TRBV5-1 with TRBJ2-1; D is ambiguous. Trimming shortened V by 2 bases and J by 0 bases, and 9 bases separated the two germline ends. CDR3 length: 15 residues. In germline, CDR1 is SGHRS, CDR2 YFSETQ. CDR3 amino acids: CASSFEVRSYNEQFF. The CDR3 region has the DNA TGCGCCAGCAGCTTTGAGGTCCGCTCCTACAATGAGCAGTTCTTC.

The rearrangement joins TRBV10-3 to TRBJ2-3, with D possibly TRBD2 on 6 matching bases. The germline V and J ends were trimmed by 4 bases and 5 bases, with 19 bases remaining between them. CDR3 length: 16 amino acids. From germline, CDR1 is ENHRY and CDR2 SYGVKD. CDR3 sequence (DNA): TGTGCCATCAGTGTGTTTCTAGCGATTAAGAAAGATACGCAGTATTTT. Translated: CAISVFLAIKKDTQYF.

This sequence joins TRBV28 and TRBJ2-5; no clear D. This CDR3 contains 10 residues. Germline V gene lookup returns CDR1 MDHEN and CDR2 SYDVKM. V dropped 4 bases and J dropped 7 bases, with 4 bases sitting between them. CDR3 sequence reads: CASSSMTQYF. CDR3 in DNA: TGTGCCAGCAGTTCTATGACCCAGTACTTC.

This clone was recorded once. The chain couples TRBV7-9 to TRBJ2-1; D perhaps matches TRBD2 (6 bases). Looked up from germline, CDR1 is SEHNR and CDR2 is FQNEAQ (reference sequence). V lost 1 base, J lost 8 bases, and 15 bases lay in between. This CDR3 spans 15 amino acids. The CDR3 nucleotides are TGTGCCAGCAGCTTAGGGTCCAGCGGGTGGGATGAGCAGTTCTTC. It codes for CASSLGSSGWDEQFF.

V is TRBV19 and J is TRBJ2-6, with D unresolved. Trimming pared 5 bases from V and 0 bases from J, leaving 5 bases between. The germline CDR1 and CDR2 sequences are LNHDA and SQIVND (reference sequence). The CDR3 has 14 residues. The CDR3 nucleotides are TGTGCCAGTAGTTCGAGCTCTGGGGCCAACGTCCTGACTTTC. Amino acids: CASSSSSGANVLTF.

The V gene is TRBV5-4, the J gene TRBJ2-3; D is possibly TRBD1 (5 bases). The CDR3 totals 15 residues. V was cut by 3 bases and J by 1 base, with 12 bases left in between. The germline V gene has CDR1 SGHNT and CDR2 YYREEE (reference sequence). The CDR3 coding sequence is TGTGCCAGCAGCTGGGGCCCGGGCGGCACAGATACGCAGTATTTT. The encoded protein is CASSWGPGGTDTQYF.

The V and J genes are TRBV28 and TRBJ2-5; D is perhaps TRBD1 (8 bases). Germline loops: CDR1 MDHEN, CDR2 SYDVKM. V was clipped by 4 bases and J by 1 base, with 10 bases between them. CDR3 length: 14 amino acids. The CDR3 DNA reads TGTGCCAGCAGTTACAGGGGGGGCCAAGAGACCCAGTACTTC. As protein: CASSYRGGQETQYF.

The chain joins TRBV4-1 to TRBJ2-6; 12 bases align to TRBD2. Germline CDR1 and CDR2: MGHRA and YSYEKL. This CDR3 comprises 19 residues. After removal of 4 bases from V and 2 bases from J, the junction contained 9 bases not matched to a gene. The chain's CDR3 is CASSPFILAGGAGANVLTF. CDR3 nucleotides: TGCGCCAGCAGCCCTTTTATACTAGCGGGAGGCGCTGGGGCCAACGTCCTGACTTTC.

The chain carries TRBV18 and TRBJ1-1; D not certain. CDR3 length equals 13 residues. Germline values: CDR1 KGHSH, CDR2 LQKENI. V lost 2 bases to trimming and J lost 0 bases, with 4 bases between them. DNA of the CDR3: TGTGCCAGCTCACCAGTTATGAACACTGAAGCTTTCTTT. This codes for CASSPVMNTEAFF.

The chain employs TRBV5-5 and TRBJ2-1, with 10 bases aligning to TRBD1. The germline V gene has CDR1 SGHKS and CDR2 YYEKEE (reference sequence). Germline trimming cut 3 bases from V and 5 bases from J; bases unmatched to any gene: 5. The CDR3 is made up of 15 amino acids. The CDR3 reads CASSSTGTGDNEQFF. Written as DNA, the CDR3 is TGTGCCAGCAGCTCGACCGGGACAGGGGACAATGAGCAGTTCTTC.

The CDR3 DNA reads TGTGCCAGCAGCTTAGTGTCTAGCGGGAGGCAGTTCTTC. The encoded protein is CASSLVSSGRQFF. The chain employs TRBV7-2 and TRBJ2-1, with 10 bases lining up with TRBD2. The CDR3 loop spans 13 amino acids. Per the germline V gene, CDR1 is SGHTA and CDR2 is FQGNSA. Unmatched junction bases numbered 3, after V lost 1 base and J lost 12 bases.

CDR3 sequence (DNA): TGTGCCTGGAGTTCCTTCGGGTCTGGAAACACCATATATTTT. It is translated as CAWSSFGSGNTIYF. J is TRBJ1-3 and V is TRBV30; D remains ambiguous. The CDR3 totals 14 residues. V was clipped by 2 bases and J by 1 base, with 9 bases between them. Germline values: CDR1 GTSNPN, CDR2 SVGIG (reference sequence).

The gene calls are TRBV4-2 and TRBJ2-7; TRBD2 agrees at 10 bases. Looked up from germline, CDR1 is LGHNA and CDR2 is YNFKEQ. The trim removed 0 bases at V and 5 bases at J, leaving 7 bases unmatched. This CDR3 has 16 residues. The CDR3 here is CASSQEGASGSNEQYF. The CDR3 region has the DNA TGTGCCAGCAGCCAAGAAGGGGCTAGCGGGAGTAACGAGCAGTACTTC.

This chain links TRBV19 with TRBJ2-3; possible D gene TRBD2, 6 bases. Germline CDR1 LNHDA, CDR2 SQIVND (reference sequence). The CDR3 is made up of 13 amino acids. V lost 6 bases and J lost 4, with 11 bases in between. CDR3 nucleotide sequence: TGTGCCAGTAGGCCGGGGGAGGCAGATACGCAGTATTTT. This sequence encodes CASRPGEADTQYF.

Regarding this clone: A read error may account for a junction end that differs from germline. V and J are TRBV7-7 and TRBJ2-5, with TRBD2 identical over 10 bases. The germline V gene encodes CDR1 SSHAT and CDR2 FNYEAQ (reference sequence). This CDR3 has 18 residues. CDR3 region: CASSSRLAGQGWRETQYF. The CDR3 nucleotides are TGTGCTAGCAGCTCAAGACTAGCGGGTCAAGGGTGGAGAGAGACCCAGTACTTC.

The gene calls are TRBV18 and TRBJ2-3, with D possibly matching TRBD2 (6 bases). Germline V gives CDR1 KGHSH, CDR2 LQKENI. Deletions cut 5 bases from V and 6 bases from J, with 12 bases between. The CDR3 totals 13 residues. This CDR3 is CASSGGTADTQYF. The CDR3 DNA reads TGTGCCAGCTCAGGAGGGACCGCGGATACGCAGTATTTT.

This clone was seen a single time. The chain links TRBV30 to TRBJ2-7; 12 bases are shared with TRBD1. The V gene end was trimmed by 8 bases and the J gene end by 5 bases; junction bases not matched to a gene: 10. The V gene's germline CDR1 is GTSNPN and CDR2 SVGIG (reference sequence). The CDR3 runs 14 residues. In DNA, the CDR3 is TGTGCCGGCCACGGGACAGGGGGCCCGAACGAGCAGTACTTC. This translates into CAGHGTGGPNEQYF.

The chain combines TRBV5-1 with TRBJ2-7, with TRBD1 matching over 10 bases. V lost 4 bases, J lost 7 bases, and 8 bases stayed unmatched. This CDR3 region has 14 residues. Germline-derived CDR1 and CDR2 are SGHRS and YFSETQ. The CDR3 DNA reads TGCGCCAGCAGCCCCGGGACAGGGGCCGGGGAGCAGTACGTC. It yields the protein CASSPGTGAGEQYV.

The V and J genes are TRBV6-5 and TRBJ1-6, with a tentative D call TRBD1 (6 bases). The CDR3 consists of 16 residues. V lost 2 bases and J 8 bases, leaving 16 bases between the germline ends. Germline V lookup: CDR1 MNHEY, CDR2 SVGAGI. In DNA, the CDR3 is TGTGCCAGCAGTTACGGCCAGGGGTACCGGGATTCACCCCTCCACTTT. Encoded protein: CASSYGQGYRDSPLHF.

The gene calls are TRBV7-8 and TRBJ2-3, with 7 positions matching TRBD1. The CDR3 totals 19 residues. V was pared by 2 bases and J by 0 bases, with 14 bases of the junction left unmatched. Germline V gives CDR1 SGHVS, CDR2 FQNEAQ. The CDR3 reads CASSLPDRVRLSSTDTQYF. CDR3 nucleotide sequence: TGTGCCAGCAGCTTACCCGACAGGGTTCGACTTTCTAGCACAGATACGCAGTATTTT.

The gene calls are TRBV7-9 and TRBJ2-7; D uncertain. CDR1 and CDR2 (germline): SEHNR, FQNEAQ (reference sequence). Trimming shortened V by 2 bases and J by 2 bases, and 10 bases separated the two germline ends. CDR3 length equals 14 residues. CDR3: CASSLLTDAYEQYF. DNA for the CDR3: TGTGCCAGCAGCTTATTGACTGACGCCTACGAGCAGTACTTC.

This clone was recorded only once. The chain employs TRBV29-1 and TRBJ2-1; 8 nucleotides align to TRBD1. The V gene's germline CDR1 is SQVTM and CDR2 ANQGSEA. The CDR3 is made up of 16 amino acids. After removal of 1 base from V and 3 bases from J, the junction contained 8 bases not matched to a gene. The CDR3, as DNA: TGCAGCGTTGAAGGAGGGGCCGGACAGGGCTACAATGAGCAGTTCTTC. Its protein product is CSVEGGAGQGYNEQFF.

This clone has just a few counts. The chain has TRBV2 and TRBJ1-5; weak D call: TRBD1 (6 bases). The germline gives CDR1 SNHLY, CDR2 FYNNEI. The CDR3 is 13 residues long. V lost 7 bases and J 1 base, leaving 8 bases between the germline ends. The CDR3 is CASTGTSNQPQHF. In DNA, the CDR3 is TGTGCCAGCACCGGGACAAGCAATCAGCCCCAGCATTTT.

The gene calls are TRBV7-9 and TRBJ1-1, with 7 bases lining up with TRBD1. With V trimmed by 5 bases and J by 1 base, 4 bases remained unmatched. This CDR3 region has 14 residues. Looked up from germline, CDR1 is SEHNR and CDR2 is FQNEAQ (reference sequence). This CDR3 reads CASSPRTGNTEAFF. As DNA, the CDR3 is TGTGCCAGCAGCCCTCGGACAGGGAACACTGAAGCTTTCTTT.

The V and J genes are TRBV25-1 and TRBJ2-1; D possibly corresponds to TRBD1 (6 bases). This CDR3 has 15 amino acids. The V gene's germline CDR1 is MGHDK and CDR2 SYGVNS. V was pared by 2 bases and J by 4 bases, with 12 bases between. CDR3 loop: CASSEAQGGYNEQFF. DNA for the CDR3: TGTGCCAGCAGTGAAGCACAGGGTGGGTACAATGAGCAGTTCTTC. The full variable domain, its missing parts supplied by reference TRBV25-1 and TRBJ2-1, is EADIYQTPRYLVIGTGKKITLECSQTMGHDKMYWYQQDPGMELHLIHYSYGVNSTEKGDLSSESTVSRIRTEHFPLTLESARPSHTSQYLCASSEAQGGYNEQFFGPGTRLTVL.

DNA for the CDR3: TGTGCCAGCACAAGGGGGTGGGGAACTGAAGCTTTCTTT. This translates into CASTRGWGTEAFF. This chain joins TRBV12-3 or TRBV12-4 and TRBJ1-1, with D possibly TRBD1 on 6 matching bases. CDR3 length: 13 amino acids. Trimming removed 7 bases from V and 5 bases from J, with 14 bases in between.